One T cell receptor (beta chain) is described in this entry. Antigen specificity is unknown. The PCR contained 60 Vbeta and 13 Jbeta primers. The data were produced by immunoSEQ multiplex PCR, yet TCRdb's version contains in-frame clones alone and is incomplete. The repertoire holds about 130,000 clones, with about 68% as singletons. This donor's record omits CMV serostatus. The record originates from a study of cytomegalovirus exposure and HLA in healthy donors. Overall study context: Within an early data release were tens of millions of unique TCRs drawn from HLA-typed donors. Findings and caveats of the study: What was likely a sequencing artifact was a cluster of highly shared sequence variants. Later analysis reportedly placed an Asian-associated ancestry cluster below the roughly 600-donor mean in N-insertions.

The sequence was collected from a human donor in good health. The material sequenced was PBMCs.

The CDR3 protein is CSVEERGGPNEQFF. The DNA for the CDR3 is TGCAGCGTTGAAGAGCGGGGGGGGCCCAATGAGCAGTTCTTC. The gene calls are TRBV29-1 and TRBJ2-1, with 9 bases lining up with TRBD2. J lost 6 bases, V lost 0 bases, and 3 bases had no gene match. The CDR3 totals 14 residues. Germline assignment: CDR1 SQVTM and CDR2 ANQGSEA.